These 17 T cell receptor beta chains were sequenced from one sample in a study of CD4 T cells in relation to SARS-CoV-2 and coronaviruses. Sequenced by immunoSEQ multiplex PCR; TCRdb stores in-frame clones only, minus some. This sample carries some 28,000 clones, 60% to 80% of them seen once, and the ten largest clones take roughly 25%. CD4+ T cells from unexposed donors were obtained before the COVID-19 pandemic (2011-2018). CD4+ T cells were isolated from the cells after around 10 days of culture. These receptors have no known antigen. The sample was CD4+ T cells from PBMCs, cultured in vitro. The receptors shown here come from a human donor in good health.

This chain connects TRBV7-2 to TRBJ1-1; D perhaps matches TRBD1 (6 bases). Germline V gives CDR1 SGHTA, CDR2 FQGNSA. CDR3 size: 12 residues. Trimming removed 6 bases at V and 5 bases at J, with 10 bases between. CDR3 protein: CASSPRGTEAFF. As DNA, the CDR3 is TGTGCCAGCAGTCCCAGGGGTACTGAAGCTTTCTTT.

V usage is TRBV7-9 and J usage is TRBJ2-3; a possible D gene is TRBD1 (6 bases). The CDR3 length is 14 residues. Trimming left V 3 bases short and J 2 bases short, with 9 bases between. Germline V gene data show CDR1 as SEHNR and CDR2 as FQNEAQ (reference sequence). DNA for the CDR3: TGTGCCAGCAGCTTTGACAGGTCCACAGATACGCAGTATTTT. This encodes CASSFDRSTDTQYF.

The J gene is TRBJ1-2, the V gene TRBV19, with 7 bases matching TRBD1. The V segment lost 5 bases and the J segment 3 bases; nucleotides outside the gene matches: 3. Germline V gene sequence: CDR1 LNHDA, CDR2 SQIVND (reference sequence). This CDR3 is 13 amino acids long. The CDR3 coding sequence is TGTGCCAGTAGTCCCGACAGGGACTATGGCTACACCTTC. Amino acid sequence: CASSPDRDYGYTF.

V and J are TRBV6-5 and TRBJ1-1; D may be TRBD1 (6 bases). Germline assignment: CDR1 MNHEY and CDR2 SVGAGI. Trimming cost V 2 bases and J 4 bases, with 11 bases left between them. CDR3 length: 14 residues. The CDR3 DNA reads as TGTGCCAGCAGTTACGGGGGCCCCTCCACTGAAGCTTTCTTT. Translating it yields CASSYGGPSTEAFF.

V usage is TRBV5-4 and J usage is TRBJ1-6; D possibly corresponds to TRBD1 (6 bases). Deletions cut 3 bases from V and 5 bases from J, with 12 bases between. The CDR3 is 15 amino acids. Germline-derived CDR1 and CDR2 are SGHNT and YYREEE (reference sequence). CDR3 region: CASSSARGHNSPLHF. In DNA form, the CDR3 reads TGTGCCAGCAGCTCGGCCCGGGGGCATAATTCACCCCTCCACTTT.

The chain recombines TRBV2 with TRBJ2-7; TRBD1 is a possible D gene (5 bases). CDR1 is SNHLY and CDR2 is FYNNEI in the germline V gene. Trimming took off 7 bases at V and 1 base at J, with 14 bases between the two ends. The CDR3 has 14 amino acids. The CDR3: CASTPGRVSYEQYF. DNA for the CDR3: TGTGCCAGCACTCCTGGCAGGGTATCCTACGAGCAGTACTTC.

V is TRBV7-3 and J is TRBJ2-3, with unresolved D. Trimming removed 2 bases at V and 0 bases at J, with 9 bases between. The CDR3 is 15 residues long. Germline V gene sequence: CDR1 SGHTA, CDR2 FQGTGA. This CDR3 reads CASSLEPGSTDTQYF. In DNA form, the CDR3 reads TGTGCCAGCAGCTTAGAGCCAGGAAGCACAGATACGCAGTATTTT. Looking up the rest from reference TRBV7-3 and TRBJ2-3 gives the full variable domain: GAGVSQTPSNKVTEKGKYVELRCDPISGHTALYWYRQSLGQGPEFLIYFQGTGAADDSGLPNDRFFAVRPEGSVSTLKIQRTERGDSAVYLCASSLEPGSTDTQYFGPGTRLTVL.

The chain combines TRBV19 with TRBJ1-2; D perhaps matches TRBD1 (6 bases). This CDR3 spans 13 amino acids. The V and J ends lost 9 bases and 4 bases respectively, with 15 bases between them. Germline V gene lookup returns CDR1 LNHDA and CDR2 SQIVND (reference sequence). The CDR3 nucleotides read TGTGCCAGCCGCGAACAGGGCGGCTATGGCTACACCTTC. The encoded protein is CASREQGGYGYTF.

This chain connects TRBV28 to TRBJ1-2, with D possibly being TRBD1 (6 bases). The germline V gene has CDR1 MDHEN and CDR2 SYDVKM. This CDR3 region has 14 residues. Trimming removed 8 bases from V and 8 bases from J, with 21 bases in between. CDR3 residues: CASLLSGGARGYTF. In nucleotides, the CDR3 is TGTGCCAGCCTCCTGTCCGGGGGGGCGCGAGGCTACACCTTC.

The chain joins TRBV5-1 to TRBJ2-3; 8 positions match TRBD1. This CDR3 has 22 residues. V was pared by 5 bases and J by 0 bases, with 26 bases of the junction left unmatched. Germline lookup yields CDR1 SGHRS and CDR2 YFSETQ. The CDR3 loop is CASSARRGLSSPPASSTDTQYF. The CDR3, as DNA: TGCGCCAGCAGTGCGCGCAGGGGGCTATCCTCGCCTCCAGCCTCTAGCACAGATACGCAGTATTTT.

This clone was observed a handful of times. The chain has TRBV25-1 and TRBJ1-2; 7 bases match TRBD1. This CDR3 contains 17 residues. Unmatched junction bases numbered 13, after V lost 1 base and J lost 5 bases. Per the germline V gene, CDR1 is MGHDK and CDR2 is SYGVNS. The CDR3 DNA is TGTGCCAGCAGTGAATTACAGGGGATTAGAGTTAGGTATGGCTACACCTTC. It translates to CASSELQGIRVRYGYTF.

This clone was counted only a few times. Relative to the germline gene, one junction end is altered; a read error may explain this. V gene TRBV7-9 combines with J gene TRBJ2-7; 7 bases are shared with TRBD1. The CDR3 totals 11 residues. Germline V gene sequence: CDR1 SEHNR, CDR2 FQNEAQ (reference sequence). The DNA of the CDR3 is TGTGCCAGCAGCTCGACAGGGAAAGTAGTCTTC. Translation gives CASSSTGKVVF.

V gene TRBV7-9 combines with J gene TRBJ2-7; the match to TRBD1 covers 12 bases. This CDR3 spans 16 amino acids. With 2 bases clipped from V and 7 bases from J, the junction kept 9 bases outside the gene matches. Germline V CDR1 and CDR2: SEHNR, FQNEAQ (reference sequence). The CDR3, as DNA: TGTGCCAGCAGCTTATTACGGGGACAGGGGGCGTATGAGCAGTACTTC. This translates into CASSLLRGQGAYEQYF.

This clone was seen a few times. The CDR3 protein is CASSQLPSWRAGQETQYF. The DNA of the CDR3 is TGTGCCAGCAGCCAACTCCCCTCCTGGAGAGCCGGCCAAGAGACCCAGTACTTC. This rearrangement joins TRBV14 to TRBJ2-5, with unresolved D. Deletions cut 2 bases from V and 1 base from J, with 20 bases between. CDR3 length: 18 residues. Germline values: CDR1 SGHDN, CDR2 FVKESK.

Only a few counts were recorded for this clone. The chain joins TRBV30 to TRBJ2-7; either TRBD1 or TRBD2 may fit D (5 bases each). The CDR3 contains 15 residues. V shed 2 bases and J shed 0 bases, with 14 bases lying between them. The germline CDR1 and CDR2 sequences are GTSNPN and SVGIG (reference sequence). CDR3 sequence reads: CAWSPGWGSSYEQYF. The CDR3 region has the DNA TGTGCCTGGAGTCCCGGGTGGGGGAGCTCCTACGAGCAGTACTTC. Combining the CDR3 with reference TRBV30 and TRBJ2-7 gives the whole variable domain SQTIHQWPATLVQPVGSPLSLECTVEGTSNPNLYWYRQAAGRGLQLLFYSVGIGQISSEVPQNLSASRPQDRQFILSSKKLLLSDSGFYLCAWSPGWGSSYEQYFGPGTRLTVT.

The J gene is TRBJ2-1, the V gene TRBV5-5; the match to TRBD1 covers 12 bases. The CDR3 is made up of 15 amino acids. The ends lost 4 bases at V and 8 bases at J; junction bases unmatched: 7. Germline V gene lookup returns CDR1 SGHKS and CDR2 YYEKEE (reference sequence). Here the CDR3 reads CASSLWDRGRHEQFF. The CDR3 region has the DNA TGTGCCAGCAGCCTGTGGGACAGGGGGCGTCATGAGCAGTTCTTC.

The CDR3 spells CASSQDRWDSPLHF. DNA of the CDR3: TGTGCCAGCAGCCAAGATCGCTGGGATTCACCCCTCCACTTT. The chain combines TRBV14 with TRBJ1-6; no clear D. Germline V lookup: CDR1 SGHDN, CDR2 FVKESK. The V and J ends lost 0 bases and 8 bases respectively, with 8 bases between them. The CDR3 length is 14 residues.